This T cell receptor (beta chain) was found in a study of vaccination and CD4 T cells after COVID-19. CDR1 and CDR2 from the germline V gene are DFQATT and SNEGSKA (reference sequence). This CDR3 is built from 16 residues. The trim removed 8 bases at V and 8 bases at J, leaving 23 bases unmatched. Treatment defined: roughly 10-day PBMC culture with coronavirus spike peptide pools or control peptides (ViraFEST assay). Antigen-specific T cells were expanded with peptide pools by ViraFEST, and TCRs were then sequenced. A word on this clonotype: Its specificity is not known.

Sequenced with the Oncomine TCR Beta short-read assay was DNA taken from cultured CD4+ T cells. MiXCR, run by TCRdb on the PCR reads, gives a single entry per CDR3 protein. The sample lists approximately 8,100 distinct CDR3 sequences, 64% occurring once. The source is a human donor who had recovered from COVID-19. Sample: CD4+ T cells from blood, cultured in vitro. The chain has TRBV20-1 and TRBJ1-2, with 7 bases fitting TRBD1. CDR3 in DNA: TGCAGTCCAATGATCGGGACAGATGCCTCTAGGAGGGGCTACACCTTC. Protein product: CSPMIGTDASRRGYTF.